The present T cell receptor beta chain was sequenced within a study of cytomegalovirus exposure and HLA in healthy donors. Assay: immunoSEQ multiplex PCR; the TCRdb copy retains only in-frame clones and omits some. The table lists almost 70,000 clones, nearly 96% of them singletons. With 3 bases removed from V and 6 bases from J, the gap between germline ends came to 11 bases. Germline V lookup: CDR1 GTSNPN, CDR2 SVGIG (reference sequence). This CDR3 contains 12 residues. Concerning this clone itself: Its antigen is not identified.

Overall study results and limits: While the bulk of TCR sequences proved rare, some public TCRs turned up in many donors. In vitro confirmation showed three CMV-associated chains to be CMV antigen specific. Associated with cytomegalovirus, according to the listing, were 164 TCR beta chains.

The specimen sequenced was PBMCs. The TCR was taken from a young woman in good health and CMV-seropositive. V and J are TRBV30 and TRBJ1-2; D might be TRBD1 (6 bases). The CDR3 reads CAWSVTGNGYTF. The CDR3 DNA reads TGTGCCTGGAGCGTAACAGGGAATGGCTACACCTTC. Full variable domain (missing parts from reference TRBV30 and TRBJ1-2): SQTIHQWPATLVQPVGSPLSLECTVEGTSNPNLYWYRQAAGRGLQLLFYSVGIGQISSEVPQNLSASRPQDRQFILSSKKLLLSDSGFYLCAWSVTGNGYTFGSGTRLTVV.